This paragraph reports one TCR beta chain. This record belongs to a study of blood T cell repertoires in COVID-19. Between the trimmed V and J ends, which lost 5 bases and 0 bases, there was a span of 9 bases. Germline CDR1 is MNHEY and CDR2 is SVGEGT. The length of the CDR3 is 14 residues. In the study's own analysis: It was from reference gene primer amplification that nucleated cell counts were estimated. Libraries were prepared by immunoSEQ multiplex PCR; TCRdb keeps only in-frame clonotypes and omits some of them. V, J and clone size are those of that table, while D and trimming were read from the DNA. The sample records 100,000 to 150,000 clones, about 74% being singletons.

The receptor comes from an older man with COVID-19, enrolled during active disease. Sample: peripheral blood. V and J are TRBV6-2 or TRBV6-3 and TRBJ2-3; D possibly corresponds to TRBD1 (5 bases). CDR3 in amino acids: CASSSRASTDTQYF. For the CDR3, the DNA is TGTGCCAGCAGTAGCAGGGCCAGCACAGATACGCAGTATTTT.